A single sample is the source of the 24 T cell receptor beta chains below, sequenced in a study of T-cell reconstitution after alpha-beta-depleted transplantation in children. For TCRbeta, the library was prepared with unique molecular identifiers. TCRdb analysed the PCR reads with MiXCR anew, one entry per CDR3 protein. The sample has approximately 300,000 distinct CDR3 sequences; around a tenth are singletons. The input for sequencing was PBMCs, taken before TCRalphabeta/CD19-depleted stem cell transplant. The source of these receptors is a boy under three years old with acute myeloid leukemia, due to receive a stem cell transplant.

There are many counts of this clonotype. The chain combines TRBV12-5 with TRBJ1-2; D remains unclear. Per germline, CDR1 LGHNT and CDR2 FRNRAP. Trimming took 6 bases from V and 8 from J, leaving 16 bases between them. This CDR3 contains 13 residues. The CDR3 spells CASGYGRPDGYTF. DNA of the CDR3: TGTGCTAGTGGCTACGGACGGCCAGACGGCTACACCTTC.

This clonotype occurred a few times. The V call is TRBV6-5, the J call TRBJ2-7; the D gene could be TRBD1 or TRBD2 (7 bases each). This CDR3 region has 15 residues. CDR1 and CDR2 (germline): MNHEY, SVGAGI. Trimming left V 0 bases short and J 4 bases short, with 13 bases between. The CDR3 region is CASSYSGRGLYEQYF. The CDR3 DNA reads TGTGCCAGCAGTTACTCGGGGAGGGGGCTGTACGAGCAGTACTTC.

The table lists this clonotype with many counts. The DNA for the CDR3 is TGCAGTGCTAGAGATAGTACGGGAGTGGGGACCCAGTACTTC. It encodes CSARDSTGVGTQYF. The V gene is TRBV20-1, the J gene TRBJ2-5; maybe TRBD2 (6 bases). The V and J ends lost 0 bases and 7 bases respectively, with 15 bases between them. This CDR3 region has 14 residues. Germline values: CDR1 DFQATT, CDR2 SNEGSKA (reference sequence).

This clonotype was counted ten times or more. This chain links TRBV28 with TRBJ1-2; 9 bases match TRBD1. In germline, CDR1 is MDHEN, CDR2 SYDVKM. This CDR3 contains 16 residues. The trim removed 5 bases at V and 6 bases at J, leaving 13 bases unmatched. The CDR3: CASSNDRDRDRDGYTF. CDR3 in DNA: TGTGCCAGCAGTAACGACCGGGACAGGGATCGGGATGGCTACACCTTC.

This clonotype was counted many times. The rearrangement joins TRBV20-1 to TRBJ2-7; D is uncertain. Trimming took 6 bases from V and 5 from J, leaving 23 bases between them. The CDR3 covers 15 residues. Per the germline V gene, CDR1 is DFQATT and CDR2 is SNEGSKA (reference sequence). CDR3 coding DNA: TGCAGTGCCAGGAAGGCAGGAGTTGCAGCCCACGAGCAGTACTTC. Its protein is CSARKAGVAAHEQYF.

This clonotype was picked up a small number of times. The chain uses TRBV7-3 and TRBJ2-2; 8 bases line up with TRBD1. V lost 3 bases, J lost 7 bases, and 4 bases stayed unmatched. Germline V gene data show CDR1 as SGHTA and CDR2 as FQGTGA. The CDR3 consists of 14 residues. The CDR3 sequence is CASSFGQGNGELFF. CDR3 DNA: TGTGCCAGCAGCTTCGGACAGGGAAACGGGGAGCTGTTTTTT. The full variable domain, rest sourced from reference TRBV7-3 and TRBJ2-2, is GAGVSQTPSNKVTEKGKYVELRCDPISGHTALYWYRQSLGQGPEFLIYFQGTGAADDSGLPNDRFFAVRPEGSVSTLKIQRTERGDSAVYLCASSFGQGNGELFFGEGSRLTVL.

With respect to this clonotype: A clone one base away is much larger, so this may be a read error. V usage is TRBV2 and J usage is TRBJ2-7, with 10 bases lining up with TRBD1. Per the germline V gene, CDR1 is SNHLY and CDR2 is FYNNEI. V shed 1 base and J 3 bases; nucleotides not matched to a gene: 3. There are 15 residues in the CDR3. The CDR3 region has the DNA TGTGCCAGCAGTGAAGGACAGGGGGCAATCTACGAGCAGTACTTC. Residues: CASSEGQGAIYEQYF.

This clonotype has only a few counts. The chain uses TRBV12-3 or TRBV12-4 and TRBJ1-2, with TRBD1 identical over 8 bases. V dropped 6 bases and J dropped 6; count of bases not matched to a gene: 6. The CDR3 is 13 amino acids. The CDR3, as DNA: TGTGCCAGCAGCCTGACAGGGGTGGATGGCTACACCTTC. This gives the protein CASSLTGVDGYTF.

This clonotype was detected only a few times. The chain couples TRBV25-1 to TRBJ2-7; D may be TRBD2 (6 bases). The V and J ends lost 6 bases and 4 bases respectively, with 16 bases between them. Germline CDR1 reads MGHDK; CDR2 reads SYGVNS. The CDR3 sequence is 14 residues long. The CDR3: CASRARDSFYEQYF. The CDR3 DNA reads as TGTGCCAGCAGGGCCCGGGACTCCTTTTACGAGCAGTACTTC.

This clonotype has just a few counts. CDR3 DNA sequence: TGTGCCAGCAGTTTGTGGGGCGCAGGGGGAGACTCCTACGAGCAGTACTTC. Its translation: CASSLWGAGGDSYEQYF. The chain uses TRBV27 and TRBJ2-7, with TRBD1 identical over 7 bases. Per germline, CDR1 MNHEY and CDR2 SMNVEV (reference sequence). There are 17 residues in the CDR3. V lost 3 bases, J lost 0 bases, and 11 bases stayed unmatched.

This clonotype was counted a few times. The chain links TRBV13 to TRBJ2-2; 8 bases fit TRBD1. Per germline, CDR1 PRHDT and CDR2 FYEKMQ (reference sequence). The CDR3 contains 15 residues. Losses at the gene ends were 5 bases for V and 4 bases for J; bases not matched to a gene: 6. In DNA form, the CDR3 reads TGTGCCAGCAGCCCCGGGACAGGTCTCACCGGGGAGCTGTTTTTT. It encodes CASSPGTGLTGELFF.

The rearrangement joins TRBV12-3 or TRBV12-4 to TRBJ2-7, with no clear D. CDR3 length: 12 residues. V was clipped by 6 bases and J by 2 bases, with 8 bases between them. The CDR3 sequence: CASRDPPYEQYF. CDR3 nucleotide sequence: TGTGCCAGCAGGGATCCCCCCTACGAGCAGTACTTC.

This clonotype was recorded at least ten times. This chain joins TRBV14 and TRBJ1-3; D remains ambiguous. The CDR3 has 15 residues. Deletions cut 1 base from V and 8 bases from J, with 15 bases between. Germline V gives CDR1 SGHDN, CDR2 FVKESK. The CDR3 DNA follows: TGTGCCAGCAGCCAAGGGGCACCCTACGCAGACACCATATATTTT. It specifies CASSQGAPYADTIYF.

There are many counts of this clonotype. The CDR3 DNA follows: TGCAGTGTCCTACTAGCGGGGCAGGGTGAGCAGTACTTC. This codes for CSVLLAGQGEQYF. V and J are TRBV20-1 and TRBJ2-7, with 10 bases identical to TRBD2. CDR3 length: 13 residues. Germline V CDR1 and CDR2: DFQATT, SNEGSKA (reference sequence). Germline trimming cut 7 bases from V and 7 bases from J; bases unmatched to any gene: 10.

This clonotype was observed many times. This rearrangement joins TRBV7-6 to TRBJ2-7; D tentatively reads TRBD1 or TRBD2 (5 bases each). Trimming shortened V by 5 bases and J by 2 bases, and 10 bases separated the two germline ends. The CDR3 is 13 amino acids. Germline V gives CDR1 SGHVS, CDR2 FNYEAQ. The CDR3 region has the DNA TGTGCCAGCAGCCAGCCGGGACCCTACGAGCAGTACTTC. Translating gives CASSQPGPYEQYF.

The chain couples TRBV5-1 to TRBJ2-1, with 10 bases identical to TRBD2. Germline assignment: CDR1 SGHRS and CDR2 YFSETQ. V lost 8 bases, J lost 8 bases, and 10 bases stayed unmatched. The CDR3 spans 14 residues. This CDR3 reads CARMQREGPYEQFF. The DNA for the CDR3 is TGCGCCAGGATGCAGCGGGAGGGCCCTTATGAGCAGTTCTTC.

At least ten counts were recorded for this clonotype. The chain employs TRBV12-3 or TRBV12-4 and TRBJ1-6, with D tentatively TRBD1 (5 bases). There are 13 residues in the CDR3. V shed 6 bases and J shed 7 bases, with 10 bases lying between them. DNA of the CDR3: TGTGCCAGCAGCAGGGTTAGAAATTCACCCCTCCACTTT. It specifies CASSRVRNSPLHF.

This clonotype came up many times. CDR3 sequence: CASSIGGGYTF. CDR3 nucleotide sequence: TGCGCCAGCAGCATTGGAGGCGGCTACACCTTC. The chain uses TRBV5-1 and TRBJ1-2, with D uncertain. V dropped 4 bases and J dropped 8 bases, with 9 bases sitting between them. The CDR3 is 11 residues long. CDR1 is SGHRS, CDR2 YFSETQ, per germline.

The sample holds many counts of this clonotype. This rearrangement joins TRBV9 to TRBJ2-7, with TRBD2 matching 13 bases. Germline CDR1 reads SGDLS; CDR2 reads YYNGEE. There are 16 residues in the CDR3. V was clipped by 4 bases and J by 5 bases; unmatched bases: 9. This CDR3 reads CASSPWTSGSFNEQYF. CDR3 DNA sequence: TGTGCCAGCAGCCCCTGGACTAGCGGGAGTTTCAACGAGCAGTACTTC.

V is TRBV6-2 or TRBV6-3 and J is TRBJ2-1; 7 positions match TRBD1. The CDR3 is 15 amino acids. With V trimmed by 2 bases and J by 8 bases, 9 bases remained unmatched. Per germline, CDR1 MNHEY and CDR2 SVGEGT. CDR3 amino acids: CASSYVGQVSDEQFF. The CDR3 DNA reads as TGTGCCAGCAGTTACGTAGGACAGGTTAGCGATGAGCAGTTCTTC.

The CDR3 spells CSVHRDTDTQYF. The CDR3 DNA is TGCAGCGTCCACAGGGACACAGATACGCAGTATTTT. The genes are TRBV29-1 and TRBJ2-3; a weak D match, TRBD1 (6 bases). Germline CDR1 is SQVTM and CDR2 is ANQGSEA. The CDR3 is 12 amino acids. V shed 6 bases and J shed 2 bases, with 9 bases lying between them.

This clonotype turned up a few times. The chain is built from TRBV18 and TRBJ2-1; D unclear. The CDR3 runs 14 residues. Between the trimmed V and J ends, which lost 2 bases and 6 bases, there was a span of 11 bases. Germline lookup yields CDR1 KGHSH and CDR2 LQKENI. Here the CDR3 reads CASSPTDLGNEQFF. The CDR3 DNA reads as TGTGCCAGCTCACCAACCGATTTAGGCAATGAGCAGTTCTTC.

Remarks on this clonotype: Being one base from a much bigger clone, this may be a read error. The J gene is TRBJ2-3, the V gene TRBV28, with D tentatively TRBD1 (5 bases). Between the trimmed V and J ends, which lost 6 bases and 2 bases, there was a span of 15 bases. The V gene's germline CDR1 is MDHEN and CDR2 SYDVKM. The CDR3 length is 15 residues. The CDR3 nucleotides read TGTGCCAGCAGAGTTGGGGCTTCTCTCACAGATACGCAGTATTTT. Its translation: CASRVGASLTDTQYF.

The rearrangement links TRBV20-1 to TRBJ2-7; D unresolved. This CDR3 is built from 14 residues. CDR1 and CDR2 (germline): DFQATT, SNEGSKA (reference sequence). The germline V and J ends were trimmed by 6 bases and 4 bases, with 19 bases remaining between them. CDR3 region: CSALFRRAVYEQYF. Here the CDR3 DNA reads TGCAGTGCCCTGTTTAGGAGAGCTGTATACGAGCAGTACTTC.